The 14 T cell receptor beta chains given below trace back to one sample, sequenced in a study of naive and memory T cell subsets. Two oligonucleotides, mixed equimolar, formed the beta constant-region primer covering TRBC1 and TRBC2. TCRdb passed the UMI-ligation and nested PCR reads through MiXCR, listing each CDR3 protein once. Found here are around 40,000 distinct CDR3 sequences, approximately 12% of them singletons; the top ten hold around 20%. Source material: effector memory CD4+ T cells from blood. Documented subset: effector memory, CD45RA- CD27-. The receptors come from a human donor in good health.

This clonotype was seen a few times. The chain has TRBV6-5 and TRBJ2-6; D is ambiguous. CDR3 size: 19 residues. The germline V gene has CDR1 MNHEY and CDR2 SVGAGI. Trimming shortened V by 0 bases and J by 1 base, and 16 bases separated the two germline ends. The CDR3: CASSYSSTLRYSGANVLTF. In nucleotides, the CDR3 is TGTGCCAGCAGTTACTCGTCTACTTTGAGGTATTCTGGGGCCAACGTCCTGACTTTC.

The V and J genes are TRBV7-2 and TRBJ1-1, with D tentatively TRBD1 (5 bases). The germline V and J ends were trimmed by 0 bases and 11 bases, with 13 bases remaining between them. CDR1 and CDR2 from the germline V gene are SGHTA and FQGNSA. The CDR3 covers 13 residues. CDR3 coding DNA: TGTGCCAGCAGCTTAGCGGCGGGACGAATGGCTTTCTTT. Translation gives CASSLAAGRMAFF.

The chain couples TRBV6-2 or TRBV6-3 to TRBJ1-3, with D tentatively TRBD1 (5 bases). Germline loops: CDR1 MNHEY, CDR2 SVGEGT. This CDR3 is 15 amino acids long. V lost 4 bases and J 2 bases, leaving 12 bases between the germline ends. CDR3 amino acids: CASSSRDRTGNTIYF. The CDR3 DNA is TGTGCCAGCAGTTCTAGGGACCGGACTGGAAACACCATATATTTT.

Details on this clonotype: One base away lies a much larger clone, so this may be a sequencing read error. The gene calls are TRBV18 and TRBJ1-1; D ambiguous. Trimming cost V 4 bases and J 0 bases, with 6 bases left between them. The germline gives CDR1 KGHSH, CDR2 LQKENI. The CDR3 spans 13 residues. The CDR3 sequence: CASSLALNTEAFF. In DNA, the CDR3 is TGTGCCAGCTCACTAGCGCTGAACACTGAAGCTTTCTTT.

This clonotype was counted ten times or more. The chain is built from TRBV6-5 and TRBJ1-6; D remains ambiguous. The CDR3 sequence is 15 residues long. Germline loops: CDR1 MNHEY, CDR2 SVGAGI. V shed 4 bases and J shed 7 bases, with 14 bases lying between them. The CDR3 spells CASSSFPEANSPLHF. The DNA for the CDR3 is TGTGCCAGCAGTTCTTTTCCGGAGGCGAATTCACCCCTCCACTTT.

This clonotype was recorded a few times. The V call is TRBV15, the J call TRBJ2-7; 7 bases are shared with TRBD1. Germline V lookup: CDR1 LNHNV, CDR2 YYDKDF (reference sequence). The CDR3 loop spans 18 amino acids. With V trimmed by 0 bases and J by 0 bases, 11 bases remained unmatched. The CDR3 bases are TGTGCCACCAGCAGAGAGAGTGAGACATCAGGGGGCTCCTACGAGCAGTACTTC. The encoded protein is CATSRESETSGGSYEQYF.

This clonotype was counted many times. J is TRBJ2-2 and V is TRBV19, with D uncertain. The V end was cut by 3 bases, the J end by 1 base, with 18 bases between. The CDR3 totals 18 residues. Germline V gives CDR1 LNHDA, CDR2 SQIVND (reference sequence). This CDR3 reads CASSIGTAGVLNTGELFF. In nucleotides, the CDR3 is TGTGCCAGTAGTATCGGTACGGCAGGCGTTTTGAACACCGGGGAGCTGTTTTTT.

This clonotype was seen many times. The V gene is TRBV12-3 or TRBV12-4, the J gene TRBJ1-2, with D tentatively TRBD1 (5 bases). Between the trimmed V and J ends, which lost 2 bases and 5 bases, there was a span of 15 bases. The CDR3 totals 15 residues. The CDR3: CASSLRGSGQYGYTF. Here the CDR3 DNA reads TGTGCCAGCAGTTTAAGAGGGTCAGGGCAGTATGGCTACACCTTC.

This clonotype was counted only a few times. The V call is TRBV4-2, the J call TRBJ2-2, with unresolved D. V gave up 1 base and J gave up 2 bases, with 8 bases separating them. Germline V lookup: CDR1 LGHNA, CDR2 YNFKEQ. The CDR3 has 15 amino acids. In DNA form, the CDR3 reads TGTGCCAGCAGCCAAGGGGCCAGAAACACCGGGGAGCTGTTTTTT. Residues: CASSQGARNTGELFF.

In its sample, this clonotype was seen a few times. This CDR3 reads CASSPIPTNYGYTF. CDR3 sequence (DNA): TGCGCCAGCAGCCCTATCCCAACTAACTATGGCTACACCTTC. This rearrangement joins TRBV5-1 to TRBJ1-2; the D is unclear. Germline V gene data show CDR1 as SGHRS and CDR2 as YFSETQ. The CDR3 has 14 residues. V dropped 4 bases and J dropped 0 bases, with 10 bases sitting between them.

This clonotype was seen only a few times. The gene calls are TRBV20-1 and TRBJ2-1; no reliable D call. V dropped 0 bases and J dropped 5 bases, with 11 bases sitting between them. Germline CDR1 and CDR2: DFQATT and SNEGSKA (reference sequence). The CDR3 loop spans 14 amino acids. CDR3 sequence reads: CSARDPGRNNEQFF. The CDR3 region has the DNA TGCAGTGCTAGAGATCCGGGCAGGAACAATGAGCAGTTCTTC.

This clonotype was counted only a few times. The V call is TRBV30, the J call TRBJ2-2, with 8 bases aligning to TRBD1. Germline trimming cut 1 base from V and 3 bases from J; bases unmatched to any gene: 4. The length of the CDR3 is 15 residues. Germline CDR1 and CDR2: GTSNPN and SVGIG (reference sequence). The chain's CDR3 is CAWSGQGTDTGELFF. The CDR3 bases are TGTGCCTGGAGTGGACAGGGGACGGACACCGGGGAGCTGTTTTTT. The variable domain in full, with the rest retrieved from reference TRBV30 and TRBJ2-2, is SQTIHQWPATLVQPVGSPLSLECTVEGTSNPNLYWYRQAAGRGLQLLFYSVGIGQISSEVPQNLSASRPQDRQFILSSKKLLLSDSGFYLCAWSGQGTDTGELFFGEGSRLTVL.

This chain uses TRBV2 with TRBJ1-5, with D possibly TRBD1 on 5 matching bases. Germline-derived CDR1 and CDR2 are SNHLY and FYNNEI. The CDR3 contains 12 residues. V was trimmed by 7 bases and J by 6 bases, leaving 10 bases between them. CDR3 amino acids: CASNTRGQPQHF. CDR3 in DNA: TGTGCCAGCAATACTAGGGGTCAGCCCCAGCATTTT.

This clonotype was observed at least ten times. This chain uses TRBV20-1 with TRBJ1-2; tentative D call: TRBD1 (6 bases). With 4 bases removed from V and 4 bases from J, the gap between germline ends came to 13 bases. The germline V gene encodes CDR1 DFQATT and CDR2 SNEGSKA (reference sequence). This CDR3 spans 13 amino acids. CDR3 sequence (DNA): TGCAGTGCTACAGACGGACAGTTCTATGGCTACACCTTC. Protein sequence: CSATDGQFYGYTF.